This TCR beta chain was observed in a study of CD8 T cells in ankylosing spondylitis. This CDR3 is built from 14 residues. The V and J ends lost 5 bases and 0 bases respectively, with 8 bases between them. The germline gives CDR1 SGHAT, CDR2 FQNNGV. Study-level findings and limits: A number of the motif variants had already been described in reactive arthritis synovial fluid and blood. Clones linked with disease were CD8+ and fairly uncommon in the peripheral blood. Enrichment of disease-linked clones was reportedly significant in matched ankylosing spondylitis synovial fluid.

Scientists made TCR beta libraries using quantitative 5'-RACE with molecular barcodes. TCRdb reprocessed the 5' RACE reads via MiXCR and lists one record per CDR3 protein. The table has roughly 64,000 distinct CDR3 sequences, more than 5.5% seen once. This clonotype was counted many times. Its antigen is unknown. The clonotype originates from a male donor with ankylosing spondylitis. The sample was synovial fluid, either unsorted or a sorted T cell fraction (not recorded which). The chain recombines TRBV11-2 with TRBJ2-1; D ambiguous. CDR3 in amino acids: CASSQWGSYNEQFF. The CDR3 region has the DNA TGTGCCAGCAGCCAGTGGGGCTCCTACAATGAGCAGTTCTTC.